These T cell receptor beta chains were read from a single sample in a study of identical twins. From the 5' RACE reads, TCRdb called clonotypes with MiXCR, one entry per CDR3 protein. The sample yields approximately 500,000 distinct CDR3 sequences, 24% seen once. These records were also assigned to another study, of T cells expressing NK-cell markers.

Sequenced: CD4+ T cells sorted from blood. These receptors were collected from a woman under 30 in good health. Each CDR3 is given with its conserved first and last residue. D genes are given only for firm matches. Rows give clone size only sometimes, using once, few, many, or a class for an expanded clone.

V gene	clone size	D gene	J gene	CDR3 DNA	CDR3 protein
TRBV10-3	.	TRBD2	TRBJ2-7	TGTGCCATCAGTGGGCCATCCGTGGTAGCGGGAGACGCAAGATACGAGCAGTACTTC	CAISGPSVVAGDARYEQYF
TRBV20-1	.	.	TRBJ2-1	TGCAGTGCTTCTCGGTTGGCCAGCGAGCAGTTCTTC	CSASRLASEQFF
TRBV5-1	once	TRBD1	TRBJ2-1	TGCGCCAGCACCTCATACCGGGACAGAGCTTACAATGAGCAGTTCTTC	CASTSYRDRAYNEQFF
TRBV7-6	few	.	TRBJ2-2	TGTGCCAGCAGCTTAGGATTGGGCAGCACCGGGGAGCTGTTTTTT	CASSLGLGSTGELFF
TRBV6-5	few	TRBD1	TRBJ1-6	TGTGCCAGCAGGTACCCTGGGACAGGGAAATCACCCCTCCACTTT	CASRYPGTGKSPLHF
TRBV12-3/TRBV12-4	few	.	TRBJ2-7	TGTGCCAGCGGAAACGACGCAGGGTGGCTTGGAGGCCAATCCTACGAGCAGTACTTC	CASGNDAGWLGGQSYEQYF
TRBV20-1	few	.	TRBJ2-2	TGCAGTGCTACGAACACCGGGGAGCTGTTTTTT	CSATNTGELFF
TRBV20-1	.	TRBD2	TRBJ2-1	TGCAGTGCTCAGGGACTAGCGGGCACTAATGAGCAGTTCTTC	CSAQGLAGTNEQFF
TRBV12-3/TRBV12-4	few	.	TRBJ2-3	TGTGCCAGCAGCCAACCCCCCGGCCCTGGCCAGTATTTT	CASSQPPGPGQYF
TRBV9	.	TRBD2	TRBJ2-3	TGTGCCAGCAGCGCCCGACTAGCGGGAACAGATACGCAGTATTTT	CASSARLAGTDTQYF
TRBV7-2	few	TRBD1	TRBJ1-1	TGTGCCAGCAGCTTAGGGTGGGACAGGGGCCCTGAAGCTTTCTTT	CASSLGWDRGPEAFF
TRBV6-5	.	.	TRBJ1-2	TGTGCCAGCAGTTATCGATCGGTCGGACGGGGGAGTTTTGGCTACACCTTC	CASSYRSVGRGSFGYTF
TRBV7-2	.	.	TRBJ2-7	TGTGCCAGCAGCGCGGCAAGGCTTAGTGAAGAGTTTGGCGAGCAGTACTTC	CASSAARLSEEFGEQYF
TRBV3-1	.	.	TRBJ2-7	TGTGCCAGCAGCCAAGATAACGGGAGCGAGCAGTACTTC	CASSQDNGSEQYF
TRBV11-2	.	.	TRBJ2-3	TGTGCCAGCAGAAGACCGGGGGGCACAGATACGCAGTATTTT	CASRRPGGTDTQYF
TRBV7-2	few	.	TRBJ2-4	TGTGCCAGCAGCTTAACGGGGACCCAGTTACTAGCCAAAAACATTCAGTACTTC	CASSLTGTQLLAKNIQYF
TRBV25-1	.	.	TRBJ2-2	TGTGCCAGCAGTCCCACTGGGGGCGCAATGACCGGGGAGCTGTTTTTT	CASSPTGGAMTGELFF
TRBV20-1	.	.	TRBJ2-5	TGCAGTGCAACCATAGCGGACCAAGAGACCCAGTACTTC	CSATIADQETQYF
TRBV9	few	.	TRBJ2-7	TGTGCCAGCAGCGCGGGGTTCGGGGGCTACTACGAGCAGTACTTC	CASSAGFGGYYEQYF
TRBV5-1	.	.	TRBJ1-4	TGCGCCAGCAGCTTGATGACGGGGAGAGGTAGAGAAAAACTGTTTTTT	CASSLMTGRGREKLFF
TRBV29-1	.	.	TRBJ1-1	TGCAGCGGAAGGGGACCGACTGAAGCTTTCTTT	CSGRGPTEAFF
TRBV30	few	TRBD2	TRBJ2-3	TGTGCCTGGAGGGAAGCGGGGGGATACACAGATACGCAGTATTTT	CAWREAGGYTDTQYF
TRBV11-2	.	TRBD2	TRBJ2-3	TGTGCCAGCAGCTTAGGGGCGGGAGCCACCACAGATACGCAGTATTTT	CASSLGAGATTDTQYF
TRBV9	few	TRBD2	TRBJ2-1	TGTGCCAGCAGCGTAGTGGCTAGCGGGTACAATGAGCAGTTCTTC	CASSVVASGYNEQFF
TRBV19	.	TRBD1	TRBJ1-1	TGTGCCAGTAGTATAGGCAGGGGGGGCGAAGCTTTCTTT	CASSIGRGGEAFF
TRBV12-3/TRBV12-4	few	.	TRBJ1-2	TGTGCCAGCAATCTCCAGGGCTATGGCTACACCTTC	CASNLQGYGYTF